These 11 T cell receptor beta chains were all obtained from the same sample, sequenced in a study of blood T cell repertoires in COVID-19. Data came from immunoSEQ multiplex PCR; TCRdb stores just in-frame clones and leaves some out. The table records roughly 340,000 clones, around 87% of them present only once. Sequencing input: PBMCs or T cells enriched from blood (not recorded which). All receptors derive from a man aged 40-50 years in a cohort exposed to, infected with or recovered from COVID-19 (not recorded which).

This chain's CDR3 is CASSSAGVRAGYTF. CDR3 sequence (DNA): TGTGCCAGCAGCTCCGCGGGGGTTAGGGCTGGCTACACCTTC. The J gene is TRBJ1-2, the V gene TRBV5-6, with D tentatively TRBD1 (5 bases). Trimming left V 3 bases short and J 7 bases short, with 16 bases between. Germline loops: CDR1 SGHDT, CDR2 YYEEEE. The CDR3 spans 14 residues.

This clone was detected a few times. The chain links TRBV7-9 to TRBJ2-2; D might be TRBD2 (6 bases). V was cut by 5 bases and J by 2 bases, with 9 bases left in between. The CDR3 totals 14 residues. CDR1 is SEHNR, CDR2 FQNEAQ, per germline (reference sequence). The CDR3: CASSQAGNTGELFF. The CDR3 nucleotides read TGTGCCAGCAGCCAAGCGGGCAACACCGGGGAGCTGTTTTTT.

The chain recombines TRBV27 with TRBJ2-1, with a tentative D call TRBD2 (6 bases). The V end lost 6 bases, the J end lost 0 bases, and 12 bases lay between the germline ends. The germline V gene encodes CDR1 MNHEY and CDR2 SMNVEV (reference sequence). The CDR3 is 15 residues long. CDR3 protein: CASRRDSNSYNEQFF. CDR3 coding DNA: TGTGCCAGCAGAAGGGACTCCAACTCCTACAATGAGCAGTTCTTC.

The genes are TRBV19 and TRBJ1-2; D perhaps matches TRBD1 (6 bases). The germline V gene encodes CDR1 LNHDA and CDR2 SQIVND (reference sequence). This CDR3 is 15 amino acids long. V shed 4 bases and J shed 4 bases, with 16 bases lying between them. The CDR3 protein is CASSRTTGFIYGYTF. The CDR3 DNA is TGTGCCAGTAGTAGAACCACAGGGTTCATCTATGGCTACACCTTC. Looking up the rest from reference TRBV19 and TRBJ1-2 gives the full variable domain: DGGITQSPKYLFRKEGQNVTLSCEQNLNHDAMYWYRQDPGQGLRLIYYSQIVNDFQKGDIAEGYSVSREKKESFPLTVTSAQKNPTAFYLCASSRTTGFIYGYTFGSGTRLTVV.

The chain recombines TRBV10-2 with TRBJ1-5; D may be TRBD1 (6 bases). This CDR3 is built from 13 residues. Looked up from germline, CDR1 is WSHSY and CDR2 is SAAADI. V was cut by 8 bases and J by 3 bases, with 11 bases left in between. CDR3 residues: CASYGQHNQPQHF. Here the CDR3 DNA reads TGCGCCAGCTACGGACAGCACAATCAGCCCCAGCATTTT.

V and J are TRBV11-2 and TRBJ2-7; TRBD1 aligns across 7 bases. This CDR3 contains 12 residues. Looked up from germline, CDR1 is SGHAT and CDR2 is FQNNGV. Germline trimming cut 3 bases from V and 9 bases from J; bases unmatched to any gene: 5. DNA of the CDR3: TGTGCCAGCAGCTTGGACAGGCGCGCGCAGTACTTC. This codes for CASSLDRRAQYF.

The rearrangement joins TRBV27 to TRBJ1-2; 10 bases align to TRBD1. V was pared by 5 bases and J by 9 bases, with 12 bases of the junction left unmatched. The length of the CDR3 is 15 residues. From germline, CDR1 is MNHEY and CDR2 SMNVEV (reference sequence). The DNA of the CDR3 is TGTGCCAGCAGTCCCCGAGACAGGGGGCGATCAAGCTACACCTTC. This translates into CASSPRDRGRSSYTF.

The chain combines TRBV13 with TRBJ2-2; D might be TRBD2 (6 bases). This CDR3 is built from 16 residues. V lost 5 bases and J 4 bases, leaving 17 bases between the germline ends. CDR1 is PRHDT, CDR2 FYEKMQ, per germline (reference sequence). This CDR3 reads CASSLRAGTITGELFF. The CDR3 region has the DNA TGTGCCAGCAGCCTGCGAGCGGGTACTATCACCGGGGAGCTGTTTTTT. The whole variable domain, remainder taken from reference TRBV13 and TRBJ2-2, is AAGVIQSPRHLIKEKRETATLKCYPIPRHDTVYWYQQGPGQDPQFLISFYEKMQSDKGSIPDRFSAQQFSDYHSELNMSSLELGDSALYFCASSLRAGTITGELFFGEGSRLTVL.

The CDR3 region is CASSSNGQGRGQPQHF. CDR3 sequence (DNA): TGTGCCAGCAGCTCTAACGGACAGGGCAGGGGACAGCCCCAGCATTTT. The chain is built from TRBV2 and TRBJ1-5, with 8 bases matching TRBD1. The V segment lost 6 bases and the J segment 7 bases; nucleotides outside the gene matches: 14. The CDR3 spans 16 residues. Per the germline V gene, CDR1 is SNHLY and CDR2 is FYNNEI.

V is TRBV2 and J is TRBJ2-7, with D possibly matching TRBD1 (6 bases). Trimming cost V 6 bases and J 1 base, with 13 bases left between them. Germline CDR1 SNHLY, CDR2 FYNNEI. This CDR3 comprises 14 residues. CDR3 region: CASREPGTSYEQYF. The CDR3 coding sequence is TGTGCCAGCAGGGAACCCGGGACATCCTACGAGCAGTACTTC. Looking up the rest from reference TRBV2 and TRBJ2-7 gives the full variable domain: EPEVTQTPSHQVTQMGQEVILRCVPISNHLYFYWYRQILGQKVEFLVSFYNNEISEKSEIFDDQFSVERPDGSNFTLKIRSTKLEDSAMYFCASREPGTSYEQYFGPGTRLTVT.

V gene TRBV27 combines with J gene TRBJ2-3; 9 bases map to TRBD2. Germline lookup yields CDR1 MNHEY and CDR2 SMNVEV (reference sequence). The CDR3 is made up of 15 amino acids. Trimming at V came to 3 bases and at J to 4 bases, leaving 5 bases not matched to a gene. DNA of the CDR3: TGTGCCAGCAGTTTGGGCGGGAGGGCCCCAGATACGCAGTATTTT. It yields the protein CASSLGGRAPDTQYF.